This T cell receptor (beta chain) was retrieved from a study of spatial heterogeneity in lung cancer (dated by TCRdb to the late 2010s). Background on the whole study: The donors were some 72 patients from the lung TRACERx cohort who had early-stage, untreated non-small cell lung cancer. Follow-up PBMC samples were sequenced whenever available, with a median time to follow-up of approximately 23 months after resection. Beta-chain transcripts were consistently detected in greater numbers than alpha-chain transcripts, which likely reflects a higher abundance of beta-chain transcripts. In the raw uncorrected reads, each unique combination of TCR and UMI appeared more than ten times on average. TCR alpha and beta repertoires were quantitatively compared across multiple tumor regions, matched nontumor lung and blood in non-small cell lung cancer. TCR repertoire features were related to nonsynonymous mutation counts determined by whole-exome sequencing of tumor tissue. Both alpha and beta chains were TCR-sequenced in fewer than 250 tumor regions, approximately 67 matched nontumor lung samples and some 50 PBMC samples obtained at surgery.

The cysteine opens and the phenylalanine closes a CDR3 of 14 amino acids. The sequence is cut down to CDR3 DNA, 42 bases in frame from base 1. CDR1 SEHNR and CDR2 FQNEAQ are derived from the germline V gene (reference sequence). The junction shows trimming of 5 bases on V and 2 bases on J, plus 12 bases between the germline ends. This clonotype was observed a handful of times. Its antigen is not yet known. No qualities accompany the bases; no much larger clone lies one base away. The method behind the library was 5' RACE. Instrument on record: NextSeq 500. To allow correction of PCR and sequencing errors, the TCR library protocol tagged every TCR cDNA molecule with a unique molecular identifier. The published analysis was carried out like this. Decombinator tools were used for TCR identification, UMI-based error correction and CDR3 extraction. Expanded TCRs were defined as those above a frequency of 2 per 1,000, corresponding to the top 1% of the tumor frequency distribution. Each repertoire was subsampled 100 times to 5,000 TCRs, after which Renyi diversity was computed with the R vegan package. CDR3 similarity networks were constructed using string-kernel similarity of amino acid triplets, with links drawn between CDR3s whose pairwise similarity was above 0.82. TCRdb itself trimmed the public reads at Q25 with fastp, ran MiXCR and retained productive beta chains. Rows are unified per CDR3 protein, each entry keeping the most common DNA and genes. The V and J calls were determined by TCRdb, not by the authors. For this sample the table gives more than 75,000 distinct CDR3 sequences, of which just under 20% were detected only once. The top ten clonotypes cover 20% to 25% of the sample.

Overall study outcomes, separate from this receptor: Ubiquitous expanded tumor TCRs showed up in blood more often at tumor resection than at routine follow-up. Only roughly 14 patients were included in comparisons of baseline and follow-up blood repertoires. Additional single-cell paired TCR alpha and beta sequencing was considered necessary to confirm, at a functional level, the hypothesis that regional TCRs recognize regional mutations.

In the paper's terms, the time point label means: blood at routine non-recurrence follow-up after resection. TCR sequencing used whole RNA extracted from tumor and nontumor lung tissue, or from cryopreserved PBMC samples, without cell sorting. Patients were selected for TCR sequencing only if sufficient RNA was available from at least two tumor regions. The rearrangement joined TRBV7-9 to TRBJ1-1; a weak D assignment points to TRBD1 (5 bases agree). This sequence was found in a male donor with early-stage non-small cell lung cancer. The sequenced sample was PBMCs, obtained at follow-up. The CDR3 in this case is CASSALTVNTEAFF. The nucleotides are TGTGCCAGCAGCGCCTTGACAGTAAACACTGAAGCTTTCTTT.